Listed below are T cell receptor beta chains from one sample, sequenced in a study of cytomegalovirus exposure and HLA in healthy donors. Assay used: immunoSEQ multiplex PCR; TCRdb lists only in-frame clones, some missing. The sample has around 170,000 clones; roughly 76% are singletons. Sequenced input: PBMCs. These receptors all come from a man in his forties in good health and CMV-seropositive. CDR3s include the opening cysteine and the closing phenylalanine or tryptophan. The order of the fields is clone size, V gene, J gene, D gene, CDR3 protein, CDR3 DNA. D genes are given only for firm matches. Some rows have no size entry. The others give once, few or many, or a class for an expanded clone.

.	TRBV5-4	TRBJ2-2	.	CASSLYGNTGELFF	TGTGCCAGCAGCTTGTACGGGAACACCGGGGAGCTGTTTTTT
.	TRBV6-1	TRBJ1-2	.	CASSVDRNYGYTF	TGTGCCAGCAGTGTGGACAGAAACTATGGCTACACCTTC
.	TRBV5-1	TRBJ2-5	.	CASSFEGGETQYF	TGCGCCAGCAGCTTTGAAGGGGGAGAGACCCAGTACTTC
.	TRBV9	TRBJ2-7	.	CASSVAVAGYEQYF	TGTGCCAGCAGCGTGGCCGTCGCGGGCTACGAGCAGTACTTC
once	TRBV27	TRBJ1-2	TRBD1	CASSQWTGDGYTF	TGTGCCAGCAGTCAATGGACAGGGGACGGCTACACCTTC
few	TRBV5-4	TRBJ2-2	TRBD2	CASSSGLAGAPTGELFF	TGTGCCAGCAGTTCCGGACTAGCGGGGGCCCCCACCGGGGAGCTGTTTTTT
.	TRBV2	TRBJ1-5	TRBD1	CASSRQGTDSNQPQHF	TGTGCCAGCAGTCGACAGGGGACGGATAGCAATCAGCCCCAGCATTTT
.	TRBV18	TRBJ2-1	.	CASSPSRDEQFF	TGTGCCAGCTCACCTTCACGGGATGAGCAGTTCTTC
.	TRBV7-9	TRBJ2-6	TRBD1	CASSLATSTGSGANVLTF	TGTGCCAGCAGCTTAGCGACCTCGACAGGGTCCGGGGCCAACGTCCTGACTTTC
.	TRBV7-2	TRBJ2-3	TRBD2	CASSRTSGTRTDTQYF	TGTGCCAGCAGCCGGACTAGCGGGACACGCACAGATACGCAGTATTTT
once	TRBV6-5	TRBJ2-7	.	CASSRPGGGEQYF	TGTGCCAGCAGTAGGCCCGGGGGTGGGGAGCAGTACTTC
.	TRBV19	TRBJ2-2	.	CASKAVRQTTNTGELFF	TGTGCCAGTAAGGCGGTGAGACAGACCACGAACACCGGGGAGCTGTTTTTT
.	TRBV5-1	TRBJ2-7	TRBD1	CASSSVAANPGQALYEQYF	TGCGCCAGCAGCTCCGTTGCGGCGAACCCGGGACAGGCGCTCTACGAGCAGTACTTC
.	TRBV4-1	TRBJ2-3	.	CASSTGLQADTQYF	TGCGCCAGCAGCACTGGCCTACAGGCAGATACGCAGTATTTT
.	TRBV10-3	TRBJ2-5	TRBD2	CAISRTSGGATGETQYF	TGTGCCATCAGTCGGACTAGCGGGGGGGCGACGGGCGAGACCCAGTACTTC
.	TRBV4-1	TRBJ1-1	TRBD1	CASSRQGAGTEAFF	TGCGCCAGCAGCCGTCAGGGGGCTGGTACTGAAGCTTTCTTT
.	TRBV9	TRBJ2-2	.	CASSVGLGQNTGELFF	TGTGCCAGCAGCGTAGGCCTGGGACAGAACACCGGGGAGCTGTTTTTT
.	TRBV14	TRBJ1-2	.	CASSRTGEGYTF	TGTGCCAGCAGCCGGACGGGAGAAGGCTACACCTTC
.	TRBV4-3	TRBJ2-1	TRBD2	CASSQDSSGDDNEQFF	TGCGCCAGCAGCCAAGATTCCAGCGGGGACGACAATGAGCAGTTCTTC
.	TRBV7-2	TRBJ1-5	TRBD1	CASSRDRGNQPQHF	TGTGCCAGCAGCCGAGACAGGGGGAATCAGCCCCAGCATTTT
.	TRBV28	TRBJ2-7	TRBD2	CASSARSAGGDEQYF	TGTGCCAGCAGTGCACGGTCCGCCGGGGGGGACGAGCAGTACTTC
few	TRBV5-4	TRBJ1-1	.	CASSPSSNRGMNTEAFF	TGTGCCAGCAGCCCCTCGAGTAATCGGGGAATGAACACTGAAGCTTTCTTT